One sample yielded the 24 T cell receptor beta chains listed below, sequenced in a study of blood T cells in healthy people across ages. A second about 7 to 11 cycle PCR used barcoded and J-beta primers. From the 5' RACE reads, TCRdb called clonotypes with MiXCR, one entry per CDR3 protein. The table records under 2,000,000 distinct CDR3 sequences, roughly 49% of them present only once. Sample: blood. These receptors were taken from a middle-aged woman in good health.

There are a few counts of this clonotype. The V and J genes are TRBV6-6 and TRBJ2-3, with TRBD1 as a possible D gene (6 bases). Trimming removed 8 bases at V and 2 bases at J, with 17 bases between. CDR1 MNHNY and CDR2 SVGAGI come from the germline V gene (reference sequence). This CDR3 region has 15 residues. The CDR3 spells CASSHRVGNTDTQYF. The CDR3 bases are TGTGCCAGCTCCCACAGGGTCGGGAACACAGATACGCAGTATTTT.

This clonotype was detected only a few times. The chain carries TRBV6-6 and TRBJ2-7; D remains ambiguous. This CDR3 has 14 amino acids. Trimming took off 0 bases at V and 5 bases at J, with 11 bases between the two ends. Germline assignment: CDR1 MNHNY and CDR2 SVGAGI (reference sequence). The CDR3 loop is CASSYSDRTHEQYF. The CDR3 coding sequence is TGTGCCAGCAGTTACTCCGATCGCACCCACGAGCAGTACTTC.

The chain combines TRBV18 with TRBJ2-3; 10 bases fit TRBD2. Looked up from germline, CDR1 is KGHSH and CDR2 is LQKENI. V gave up 4 bases and J gave up 4 bases; unmatched junction bases: 8. The CDR3 sequence is 16 residues long. CDR3 residues: CASSRGTSVTADTQYF. DNA for the CDR3: TGTGCCAGCTCACGAGGGACTAGCGTAACCGCAGATACGCAGTATTTT. Full variable domain (missing parts from reference TRBV18 and TRBJ2-3): NAGVMQNPRHLVRRRGQEARLRCSPMKGHSHVYWYRQLPEEGLKFMVYLQKENIIDESGMPKERFSAEFPKEGPSILRIQQVVRGDSAAYFCASSRGTSVTADTQYFGPGTRLTVL.

This clonotype was found a few times. CDR3 DNA sequence: TGTGCCAGCAGTCTCGCTACGGGTGCCCAACGTGGGAGAGGTTCACCCCTCCACTTT. Its protein is CASSLATGAQRGRGSPLHF. The rearrangement uses TRBV27 and TRBJ1-6, with D uncertain. V lost 5 bases, J lost 9 bases, and 29 bases lay in between. CDR1 and CDR2 from the germline V gene are MNHEY and SMNVEV (reference sequence). CDR3 size: 19 residues.

CDR3 in amino acids: CASSKTAFDEKLFF. In DNA form, the CDR3 reads TGTGCCAGCAGCAAAACAGCATTTGATGAAAAACTGTTTTTT. This chain links TRBV7-2 with TRBJ1-4; D is ambiguous. The CDR3 has 14 residues. Trimming removed 5 bases from V and 6 bases from J, with 13 bases in between. The germline V gene has CDR1 SGHTA and CDR2 FQGNSA.

This chain joins TRBV6-1 and TRBJ2-1; TRBD1 might be the D (7 bases). The CDR3 spans 16 residues. The V end was cut by 2 bases, the J end by 3 bases, with 14 bases between. Germline V gene sequence: CDR1 MNHNS, CDR2 SASEGT. For the CDR3, the DNA is TGTGCCAGCAGTGAACCGCCAGGGGGAGGCTACAATGAGCAGTTCTTC. This sequence encodes CASSEPPGGGYNEQFF.

This clonotype was detected only a few times. CDR3 protein: CATRGAAGFHGYTF. The DNA of the CDR3 is TGTGCCACCCGAGGGGCGGCAGGCTTCCATGGCTACACCTTC. The gene calls are TRBV11-2 and TRBJ1-2, with a weak D call TRBD1 (5 bases). V was pared by 10 bases and J by 6 bases, with 21 bases between. Germline V gene lookup returns CDR1 SGHAT and CDR2 FQNNGV. The CDR3 length is 14 residues.

This clonotype was seen a handful of times. The V call is TRBV7-2, the J call TRBJ1-5; D unclear. V was clipped by 1 base and J by 2 bases, with 9 bases between them. The CDR3 is 15 amino acids. Germline CDR1 and CDR2: SGHTA and FQGNSA. Written as DNA, the CDR3 is TGTGCCAGCAGCTTAGAAGGGTTGGGCAATCAGCCCCAGCATTTT. It is translated as CASSLEGLGNQPQHF.

In this sample, this clonotype turned up a few times. V usage is TRBV6-6 and J usage is TRBJ1-4, with a tentative D call TRBD1 (6 bases). Trimming removed 3 bases at V and 5 bases at J, with 13 bases between. CDR1 MNHNY and CDR2 SVGAGI come from the germline V gene (reference sequence). This CDR3 comprises 15 residues. CDR3 loop: CASSYSGTPNEKLFF. DNA of the CDR3: TGTGCCAGCAGTTATTCCGGGACACCGAATGAAAAACTGTTTTTT.

The chain couples TRBV7-8 to TRBJ2-7; TRBD1 might be the D (7 bases). Trimming left V 7 bases short and J 4 bases short, with 20 bases between. CDR3 length equals 15 residues. Germline V gene lookup returns CDR1 SGHVS and CDR2 FQNEAQ. CDR3 loop: CASNKRGPGDYEQYF. CDR3 nucleotides: TGTGCCAGCAACAAAAGGGGGCCGGGGGATTACGAGCAGTACTTC.

J is TRBJ1-6 and V is TRBV6-5; the match to TRBD1 covers 8 bases. Germline values: CDR1 MNHEY, CDR2 SVGAGI. This CDR3 has 17 amino acids. V shed 3 bases, J shed 4 bases, and the junction held 8 bases outside the gene matches. The chain's CDR3 is CASSYFHTGGYNSPLHF. CDR3 coding DNA: TGTGCCAGCAGTTATTTCCATACAGGGGGATATAATTCACCCCTCCACTTT.

The table lists this clonotype with a few counts. The DNA of the CDR3 is TGCAGTGCCCCCAAGCAGGGCGGGAATGAGCAGTTCTTC. This gives the protein CSAPKQGGNEQFF. V is TRBV20-1 and J is TRBJ2-1; D tentatively reads TRBD1 or TRBD2 (5 bases each). The V end lost 6 bases, the J end lost 7 bases, and 16 bases lay between the germline ends. The CDR3 extends over 13 amino acids. Germline V gene sequence: CDR1 DFQATT, CDR2 SNEGSKA (reference sequence).

The V and J genes are TRBV7-2 and TRBJ2-3; TRBD2 might be the D (6 bases). V lost 2 bases and J 0 bases, leaving 12 bases between the germline ends. Germline CDR1 reads SGHTA; CDR2 reads FQGNSA. The CDR3 loop spans 16 amino acids. DNA of the CDR3: TGTGCCAGCAGCTTAAAGGGGAGGCGGAGCACAGATACGCAGTATTTT. This gives the protein CASSLKGRRSTDTQYF.

In this sample, this clonotype turned up a few times. This rearrangement joins TRBV4-1 to TRBJ2-1; the D gene could be TRBD1 or TRBD2 (6 bases each). This CDR3 region has 15 residues. Germline loops: CDR1 MGHRA, CDR2 YSYEKL. Trimming removed 1 base from V and 2 bases from J, with 9 bases in between. The CDR3 DNA reads as TGCGCCAGCAGCCAAGGGGGGGCCACCTACAATGAGCAGTTCTTC. Translating it yields CASSQGGATYNEQFF.

The V call is TRBV12-3 or TRBV12-4, the J call TRBJ2-1; D not resolved. Trimming pared 1 base from V and 8 bases from J, leaving 9 bases between. The CDR3 extends over 13 amino acids. The chain's CDR3 is CASSLGVRYEQFF. The CDR3 nucleotides read TGTGCCAGCAGTTTAGGTGTTCGTTATGAGCAGTTCTTC.

This clonotype was seen a handful of times. J is TRBJ2-3 and V is TRBV5-6; the match to TRBD2 covers 13 bases. J was trimmed by 4 bases and V by 2 bases; bases with no gene match: 4. Germline assignment: CDR1 SGHDT and CDR2 YYEEEE. The CDR3 is made up of 16 amino acids. CDR3 in DNA: TGTGCCAGCAGCTTTACTAGCGGGGGGGCCCCAGATACGCAGTATTTT. Amino acid sequence: CASSFTSGGAPDTQYF.

This chain links TRBV5-6 with TRBJ2-6; no firm D call. CDR1 SGHDT and CDR2 YYEEEE come from the germline V gene. The CDR3 is 16 amino acids. The ends were cut back, 1 base at V and 0 bases at J, with 8 bases in the middle. CDR3 nucleotide sequence: TGTGCCAGCAGCTTGAACTTTCTCTCTGGGGCCAACGTCCTGACTTTC. This gives the protein CASSLNFLSGANVLTF. The whole variable domain, remainder taken from reference TRBV5-6 and TRBJ2-6, is DAGVTQSPTHLIKTRGQQVTLRCSPKSGHDTVSWYQQALGQGPQFIFQYYEEEERQRGNFPDRFSGHQFPNYSSELNVNALLLGDSALYLCASSLNFLSGANVLTFGAGSRLTVL.

CDR3 bases: TGTGCCAGCAGCTCAACGGGCCTTACGGGGGAGCAGTACTTC. It codes for CASSSTGLTGEQYF. This rearrangement joins TRBV9 to TRBJ2-7; maybe TRBD2 (5 bases). Germline loops: CDR1 SGDLS, CDR2 YYNGEE. The CDR3 consists of 14 residues. With 4 bases removed from V and 7 bases from J, the gap between germline ends came to 18 bases.

This chain connects TRBV7-2 to TRBJ2-3; D not resolved. V shed 6 bases and J shed 4 bases, with 8 bases lying between them. CDR1 and CDR2 (germline): SGHTA, FQGNSA. CDR3 length: 12 amino acids. DNA for the CDR3: TGTGCCAGCAGGGGTGTCCCAGATACGCAGTATTTT. Its protein is CASRGVPDTQYF. The full variable domain, rest sourced from reference TRBV7-2 and TRBJ2-3, is GAGVSQSPSNKVTEKGKDVELRCDPISGHTALYWYRQSLGQGLEFLIYFQGNSAPDKSGLPSDRFSAERTGGSVSTLTIQRTQQEDSAVYLCASRGVPDTQYFGPGTRLTVL.

The gene calls are TRBV27 and TRBJ2-7; 7 bases match TRBD1. Per the germline V gene, CDR1 is MNHEY and CDR2 is SMNVEV (reference sequence). V shed 8 bases and J 2 bases; nucleotides not matched to a gene: 12. This CDR3 has 15 amino acids. CDR3: CASSVGDRRTYEQYF. In nucleotides, the CDR3 is TGTGCCAGCTCCGTCGGGGACAGACGAACCTACGAGCAGTACTTC.

This clonotype appeared a few times. The chain uses TRBV7-9 and TRBJ2-7, with D possibly being TRBD1 (5 bases). In germline, CDR1 is SEHNR, CDR2 FQNEAQ (reference sequence). The CDR3 is made up of 14 amino acids. Trimming shortened V by 2 bases and J by 7 bases, and 15 bases separated the two germline ends. CDR3 sequence reads: CASSLIAGLGEQYF. The DNA of the CDR3 is TGTGCCAGCAGCTTAATCGCAGGGCTGGGGGAGCAGTACTTC.

The rearrangement links TRBV5-6 to TRBJ2-1, with 8 bases that match TRBD2. J was trimmed by 7 bases and V by 5 bases; bases with no gene match: 14. This CDR3 has 16 residues. Germline V lookup: CDR1 SGHDT, CDR2 YYEEEE. The chain's CDR3 is CASSRAERGPGNEQFF. The CDR3 coding sequence is TGTGCCAGCAGTCGGGCAGAGCGGGGGCCGGGGAATGAGCAGTTCTTC.

J is TRBJ2-5 and V is TRBV6-5; 10 bases match TRBD2. CDR1 is MNHEY, CDR2 SVGAGI, per germline. Unmatched junction bases numbered 4, after V lost 5 bases and J lost 1 base. CDR3 length: 15 residues. CDR3 sequence (DNA): TGTGCCAGCAGTAGGGGACTAGCGATCCAAGAGACCCAGTACTTC. Its protein is CASSRGLAIQETQYF.

The chain uses TRBV5-1 and TRBJ2-1; 8 nucleotides match TRBD2. Germline CDR1 and CDR2: SGHRS and YFSETQ. J was trimmed by 3 bases and V by 1 base; bases with no gene match: 3. The CDR3 loop spans 15 amino acids. This CDR3 reads CASSLRAGDYNEQFF. For the CDR3, the DNA is TGCGCCAGCAGCTTGAGAGCGGGGGACTACAATGAGCAGTTCTTC.